This entry is about one T cell receptor beta chain. Its antigen is unidentified. Investigators amplified TCR beta CDR3 regions from RNA transcripts. Scientists carried out first-round RT-PCR using HTBI primers and then a second-round multiplex PCR. TCRdb re-called the multiplex PCR reads with MiXCR, one entry per CDR3 protein. The sample lists over a million distinct CDR3 sequences; approximately 35% were seen once. The authors enrolled newly diagnosed hyperthyroidism patients aged 18 to 65 with under 2 months' duration. This sample is drawn from a study of Graves' ophthalmopathy and Graves' hyperthyroidism. Study summary: Absence of ophthalmopathy within 18 months of follow-up defined stable hyperthyroidism. Findings and caveats of the study: Detected in blood as well were most expanded thyroid clonotypes with frequency above 0.001.

J lost 8 bases, V lost 2 bases, and 2 bases had no gene match. Germline-derived CDR1 and CDR2 are ENHRY and SYGVKD. The CDR3 is 14 amino acids. The TCR was taken from an adult man with Graves' hyperthyroidism. The chain recombines TRBV10-3 with TRBJ1-4; TRBD1 matches 10 bases. Input material: peripheral blood or thyroid tissue (not recorded which). The CDR3 loop reads CAISEMGQGEKLFF. As DNA, the CDR3 is TGTGCCATCAGTGAGATGGGACAGGGGGAAAAACTGTTTTTT.